This note documents a single T cell receptor beta chain sequence. Amplification used 60 Vbeta primers and 13 Jbeta primers. TCRdb keeps only in-frame clones here, not all; method: immunoSEQ multiplex PCR. Its table records roughly 200,000 clones. Germline-derived CDR1 and CDR2 are SQVTM and ANQGSEA. With 6 bases removed from V and 4 bases from J, the gap between germline ends came to 13 bases. The CDR3 length is 14 residues. This specimen comes from a study of cytomegalovirus exposure and HLA in healthy donors. Study at large: There were approximately 80 million unique TCRs (from HLA-typed donors) in an early data release.

This sequence originates from a man under 40 in good health and CMV-seronegative. The material sequenced was PBMCs. V usage is TRBV29-1 and J usage is TRBJ2-6; D gene uncertain. CDR3 residues: CSVFPNSGANVLTF. The DNA for the CDR3 is TGCAGCGTCTTTCCAAACTCCGGGGCCAACGTCCTGACTTTC.